This T cell receptor beta chain was recovered during a study of regulatory T cells in long-lasting Graves disease (dated by TCRdb to the early 2020s). For the study in its entirety: Patients with newly diagnosed Graves' disease had been on antithyroid drugs for under 3 months. This study used TCR sequencing and RNA sequencing of peripheral blood to compare persistent Graves' disease patients against newly diagnosed Graves' disease patients. A total of roughly 35 samples underwent TCR sequencing: approximately 13 from persistent and 20 from newly diagnosed Graves' disease patients. The study took place in China and was registered as a clinical trial.

To prepare the library, multiplex PCR was applied. Sequencing was carried out with an Illumina HiSeq 4000. TCR beta libraries were built with iRepertoire HTBI primers and Arm-PCR amplification of CDR3 regions. Gel purification was performed on PCR products prior to sequencing. On the authors' methods: Across samples, 60 to 80 TRBV and 13 to 15 TRBJ segments were identified and used for gene usage analysis of CDR3 amino acid clonotypes. COPE and FqMerger were used to merge the filtered high-quality paired reads into contigs. BLAST was used to align contigs to IMGT TRBV, TRBD and TRBJ reference genes, with CDR3 defined following IMGT. Any clonotype with a frequency above 0.1% was counted as a highly expanded clone. Shannon entropy was used to measure repertoire diversity, and the Gini coefficient was used to measure V-J evenness. A clonotype was considered public if more than one individual shared it. TCRdb's own reprocessing of the public reads used fastp at Q25 and MiXCR and kept productive beta chains. Rows merge per CDR3 protein into single entries with the most common DNA and genes. The V and J calls and clone size are TCRdb's, not the authors'. The sample records around 470,000 distinct CDR3 sequences, 13% to 15% of which are singletons. Clones ranked in the top ten supply roughly 15% of the sample.

CDR1 and CDR2, per the germline V gene, are SGHRS and YFSETQ. Measured from the cysteine to the phenylalanine, the CDR3 is 16 residues long. The DNA shown is the 48-base CDR3, in frame from base 1. Compared with germline, V lacks 1 base and J lacks 4 bases; bases without a gene match: 10. Only a few counts were recorded for this clonotype. Its antigen remains undetermined. No qualities accompany the bases; no much larger clone lies one base away. The time point label for this specimen denotes: newly diagnosed GD, antithyroid drugs for less than 3 months. RNA was extracted from PBMCs in TRIzol for both TCR sequencing and RNA sequencing. The diagnosis of Graves' disease was made according to American Thyroid Association guidelines. Patients for the study were recruited at an endocrinology department in Xi'an, China. From each patient, nine milliliters of peripheral blood was collected into an EDTA anticoagulant tube. Ficoll Paque Plus density gradient separation was used to isolate PBMCs, and no additional T cell sorting was done. An Agilent 2100 Bioanalyzer and agarose gel were used to check RNA quality, and a NanoDrop 2000 was used to measure RNA concentration.

Study-wide findings and limitations: Compared with newly diagnosed patients, persistent Graves' disease patients had lower TCR Shannon entropy and fewer highly expanded clones, which suggests clonal expansion. More public clonotypes were shared among persistent patients (roughly 3,000) than among newly diagnosed patients (under 1,000). Because the primary lesion, thyroid tissue, could not be accessed, the study looked at peripheral blood alone. TRBV28, TRBJ1-2 and TRBJ2-5 were preferentially used in persistent disease, while TRBV20-1 and TRBJ2-1 were favored in newly diagnosed disease. The small sample size was acknowledged by the authors as a limitation that may reduce accuracy. Sequencing and analysis were limited to the TCR beta chain.

The same specimen was also included in a second study, on T cells in Graves' hyperthyroidism and ophthalmopathy. Per that second paper: A patient counted as having stable Graves' hyperthyroidism if no progression to ophthalmopathy occurred over 18 months of follow-up. Hyperthyroidism patients were newly diagnosed, with disease duration under 2 months, and aged 18 to 65 years. Patients with uncontrolled infections, other autoimmune diseases, pregnancy or lactation were excluded. Diagnoses relied on clinical symptoms, serum thyroxine and TRAb, thyroid ultrasound and orbital computed tomography. The first round of RT-PCR for the TCR CDR3 was performed with the HTBI primer set and the Qiagen OneStep RT-PCR kit. Blood samples also contained most of the expanded thyroid clonotypes (frequency above 0.001), which suggests that blood repertoires may reflect thyroid immune responses. A model built on a 13 V-J signature distinguished ophthalmopathy from stable hyperthyroidism, reaching about 88% sensitivity and approximately 81% specificity in cross-validation and 80%/75% in testing. In validation, the model predicted progression to ophthalmopathy with about 71% sensitivity and less than 75% specificity, a median of 6.5 months before onset. TCR V-J signatures able to tell the groups apart were searched for in a discovery cohort of 90 to 100 patients, of whom fewer than 45 had Graves' ophthalmopathy and 57 had stable Graves' hyperthyroidism. An independent validation cohort of under 20 hyperthyroidism patients and 15 or so patients who later progressed to ophthalmopathy tested prospective prediction of ophthalmopathy. The 80 to 100 discovery patients were randomly divided into training and test sets at a 7:3 ratio. Thyroid tissue and blood T-cell repertoires from several Graves' hyperthyroidism patients were also compared in the study. Following sampling, methimazole starting at 30 mg daily was given to hyperthyroidism patients, and high-dose intravenous methylprednisolone was given to ophthalmopathy patients. Libraries were constructed in a second round of multiplex PCR, after which size selection and purification were performed. The libraries were sequenced on an Illumina HiSeq2000 using paired-end 100 bp reads. SOAPnuke was used to process the raw data, with reads discarded if the reads contained adapters or uncalled bases, had a mean Phred below 15, or lacked an exact constant-primer or identifier match. High-quality paired reads were merged using COPE v1.2.5, and each unique nucleotide sequence was defined as a clonotype. Clonotypes were aligned to IMGT TRBV, TRBD and TRBJ reference segments using MiTCR v1.1. The analysis was restricted to V-J combinations with a frequency above 0.0001, which together covered just over 99% of the repertoires. The TCS score was defined as the ratio of F50 (clonal expansion) to E x V (chaos), calculated using BLOSUM62-based TCRdist between CDR3 peptides within each V-J. Welch's t-statistics and random forest reduced around 520 V-J features to 13, which were used in a naive Bayes classifier (R e1071). No statistical method was used to set the sample size in advance, and investigators knew the group allocation. The paper reports TCR Vbeta CDR3 sequencing of 140 or so peripheral blood samples: under 45 ophthalmopathy, about 75 hyperthyroidism and 17 progressor patients.

The receptor was derived from a woman aged 45-65 years with Graves disease. Donor details come from another sample of the same person, matched by shared clones. Rearrangement joined TRBV5-1 to TRBJ2-5; TRBD2 agrees with 7 junctional bases. The starting material was peripheral blood mononuclear cells (PBMCs), obtained at new diagnosis, from a patient treated with antithyroid drugs. The DNA is as follows: TGCGCCAGCAGCTTGATTCCTGCGGGAGAAGGAGAGACCCAGTACTTC. Its protein product is CASSLIPAGEGETQYF.